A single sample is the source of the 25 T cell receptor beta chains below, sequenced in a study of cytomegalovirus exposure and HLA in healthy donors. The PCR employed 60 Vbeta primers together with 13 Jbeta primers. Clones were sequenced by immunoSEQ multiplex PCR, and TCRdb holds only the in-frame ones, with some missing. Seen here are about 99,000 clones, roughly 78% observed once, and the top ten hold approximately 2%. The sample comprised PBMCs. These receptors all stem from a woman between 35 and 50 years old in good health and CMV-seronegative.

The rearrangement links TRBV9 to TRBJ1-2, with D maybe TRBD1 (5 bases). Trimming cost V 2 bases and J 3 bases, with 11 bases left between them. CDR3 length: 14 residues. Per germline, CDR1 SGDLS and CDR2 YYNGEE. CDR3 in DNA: TGTGCCAGCAGCGTCCGACAGACAGACTATGGCTACACCTTC. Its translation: CASSVRQTDYGYTF.

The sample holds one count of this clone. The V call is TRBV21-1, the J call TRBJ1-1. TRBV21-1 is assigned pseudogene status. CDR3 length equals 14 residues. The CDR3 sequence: CASSTSTMGGEAFF. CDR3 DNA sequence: TGTGCCAGCTCTACTAGTACCATGGGGGGGGAGGCTTTCTTT.

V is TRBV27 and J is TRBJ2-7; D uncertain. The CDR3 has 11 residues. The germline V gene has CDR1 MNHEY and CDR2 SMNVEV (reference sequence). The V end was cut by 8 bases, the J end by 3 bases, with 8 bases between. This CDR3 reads CASGEFYEQYF. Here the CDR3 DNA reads TGTGCCAGCGGTGAGTTCTACGAGCAGTACTTC.

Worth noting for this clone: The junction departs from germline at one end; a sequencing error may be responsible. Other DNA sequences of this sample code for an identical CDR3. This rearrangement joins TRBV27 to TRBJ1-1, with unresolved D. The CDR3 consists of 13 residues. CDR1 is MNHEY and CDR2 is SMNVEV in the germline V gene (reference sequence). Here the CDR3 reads CASSFPGNTEAFF. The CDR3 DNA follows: TGTGCCAGCAGTTTTCCGGGGAACACTGAGGCTTTCTTT.

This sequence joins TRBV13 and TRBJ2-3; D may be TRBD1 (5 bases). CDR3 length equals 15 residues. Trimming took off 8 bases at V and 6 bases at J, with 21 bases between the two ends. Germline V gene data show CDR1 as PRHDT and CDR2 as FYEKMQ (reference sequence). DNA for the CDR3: TGTGCCAGCGTCCTTCAGGGAATCCGTGGCGATACGCAGTATTTT. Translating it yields CASVLQGIRGDTQYF.

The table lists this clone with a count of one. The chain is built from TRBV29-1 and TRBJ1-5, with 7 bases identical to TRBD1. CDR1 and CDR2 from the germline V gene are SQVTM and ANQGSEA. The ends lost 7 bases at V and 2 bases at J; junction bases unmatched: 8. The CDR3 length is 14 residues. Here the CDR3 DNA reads TGCAGCGCCAACACAGGGGAGGGCAATCAGCCCCAGCATTTT. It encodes CSANTGEGNQPQHF.

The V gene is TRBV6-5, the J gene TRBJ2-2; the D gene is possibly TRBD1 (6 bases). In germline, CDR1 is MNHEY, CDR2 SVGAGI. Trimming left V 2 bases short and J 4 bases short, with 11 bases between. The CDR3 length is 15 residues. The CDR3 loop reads CASSYTGPGTGELFF. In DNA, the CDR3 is TGTGCCAGCAGTTACACAGGGCCGGGCACCGGGGAGCTGTTTTTT.

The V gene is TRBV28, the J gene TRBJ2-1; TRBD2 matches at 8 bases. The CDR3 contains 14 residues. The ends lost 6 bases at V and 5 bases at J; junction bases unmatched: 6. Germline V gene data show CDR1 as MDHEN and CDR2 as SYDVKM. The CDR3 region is CASRPSGGNNEQFF. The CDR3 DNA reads TGTGCCAGCAGGCCGAGCGGGGGTAACAATGAGCAGTTCTTC.

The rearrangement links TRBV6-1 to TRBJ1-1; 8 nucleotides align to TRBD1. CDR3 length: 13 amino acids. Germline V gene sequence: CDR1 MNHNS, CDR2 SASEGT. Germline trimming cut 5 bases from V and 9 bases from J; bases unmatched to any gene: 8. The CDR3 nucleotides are TGTGCCAGCAGTCTCACAGGGGGTCGGCAAGCTTTCTTT. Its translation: CASSLTGGRQAFF.

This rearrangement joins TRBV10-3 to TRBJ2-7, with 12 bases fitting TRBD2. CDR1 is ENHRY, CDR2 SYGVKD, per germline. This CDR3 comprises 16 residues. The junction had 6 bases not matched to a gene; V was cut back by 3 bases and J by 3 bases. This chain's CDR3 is CAISDPGTSGYYEQYF. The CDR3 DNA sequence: TGTGCCATCAGTGACCCCGGGACTAGCGGGTACTACGAGCAGTACTTC.

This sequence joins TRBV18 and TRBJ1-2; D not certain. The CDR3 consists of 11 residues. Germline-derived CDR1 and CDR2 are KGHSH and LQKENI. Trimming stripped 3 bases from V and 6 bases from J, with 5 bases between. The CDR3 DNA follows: TGTGCCAGCTCACCGGCGGATGGCTACACCTTC. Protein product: CASSPADGYTF.

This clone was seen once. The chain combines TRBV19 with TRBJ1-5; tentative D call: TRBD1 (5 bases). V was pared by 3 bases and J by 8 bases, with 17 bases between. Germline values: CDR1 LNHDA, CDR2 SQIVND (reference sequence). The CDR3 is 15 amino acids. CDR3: CASSILGGVKEPQHF. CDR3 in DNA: TGTGCCAGTAGTATTTTGGGGGGGGTGAAGGAGCCCCAGCATTTT.

The CDR3 region has the DNA TGTGCTAGTGCCCTGACAGGGCGTGGAACTGAAGCTTTCTTT. Translation gives CASALTGRGTEAFF. The chain joins TRBV12-5 to TRBJ1-1; TRBD1 aligns across 7 bases. The CDR3 length is 14 residues. Germline lookup yields CDR1 LGHNT and CDR2 FRNRAP. V shed 7 bases and J 5 bases; nucleotides not matched to a gene: 10.

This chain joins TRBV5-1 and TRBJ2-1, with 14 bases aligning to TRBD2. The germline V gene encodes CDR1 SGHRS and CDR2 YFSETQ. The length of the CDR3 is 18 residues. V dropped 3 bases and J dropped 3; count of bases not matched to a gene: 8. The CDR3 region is CASSSGTSGGPGYNEQFF. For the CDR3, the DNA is TGCGCCAGCAGCTCAGGGACTAGCGGGGGCCCCGGCTACAATGAGCAGTTCTTC. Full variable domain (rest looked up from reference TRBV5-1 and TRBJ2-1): KAGVTQTPRYLIKTRGQQVTLSCSPISGHRSVSWYQQTPGQGLQFLFEYFSETQRNKGNFPGRFSGRQFSNSRSEMNVSTLELGDSALYLCASSSGTSGGPGYNEQFFGPGTRLTVL.

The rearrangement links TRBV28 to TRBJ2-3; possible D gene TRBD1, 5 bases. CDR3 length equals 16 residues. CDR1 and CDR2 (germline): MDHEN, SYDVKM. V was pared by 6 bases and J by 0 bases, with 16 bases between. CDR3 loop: CASRGRLPSSTDTQYF. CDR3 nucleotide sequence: TGTGCCAGCAGGGGGCGCCTTCCCTCTAGCACAGATACGCAGTATTTT. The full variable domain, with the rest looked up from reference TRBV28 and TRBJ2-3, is DVKVTQSSRYLVKRTGEKVFLECVQDMDHENMFWYRQDPGLGLRLIYFSYDVKMKEKGDIPEGYSVSREKKERFSLILESASTNQTSMYLCASRGRLPSSTDTQYFGPGTRLTVL.

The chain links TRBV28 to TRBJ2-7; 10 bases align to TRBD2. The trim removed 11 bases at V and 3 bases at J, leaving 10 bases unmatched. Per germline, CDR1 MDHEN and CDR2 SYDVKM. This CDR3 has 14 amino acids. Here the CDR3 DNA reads TGTGCCGCTGCCGGCTCTAGCGGGAGCTACGAGCAGTACTTC. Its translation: CAAAGSSGSYEQYF.

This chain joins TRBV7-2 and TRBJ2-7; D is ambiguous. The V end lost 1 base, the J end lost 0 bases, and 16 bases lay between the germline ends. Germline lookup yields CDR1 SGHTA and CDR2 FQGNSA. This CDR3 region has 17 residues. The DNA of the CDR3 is TGTGCCAGCAGCTTAGTAGCTTCCGCGGCGAGCTCCTACGAGCAGTACTTC. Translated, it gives CASSLVASAASSYEQYF.

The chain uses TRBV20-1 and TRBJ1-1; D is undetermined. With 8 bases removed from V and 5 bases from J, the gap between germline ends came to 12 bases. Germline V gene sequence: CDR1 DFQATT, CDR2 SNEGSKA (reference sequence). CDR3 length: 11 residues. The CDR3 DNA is TGCAGTCAACGGGGTGGGACTGAAGCTTTCTTT. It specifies CSQRGGTEAFF.

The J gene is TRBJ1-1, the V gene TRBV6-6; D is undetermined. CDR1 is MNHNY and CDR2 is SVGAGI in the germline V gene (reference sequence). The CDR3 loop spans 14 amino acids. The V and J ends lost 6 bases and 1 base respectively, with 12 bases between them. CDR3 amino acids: CASRTLPQNTEAFF. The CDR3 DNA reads TGTGCCAGCAGAACCCTACCCCAGAACACTGAAGCTTTCTTT.

The CDR3 loop is CASSPAGGYGYTF. The CDR3 region has the DNA TGTGCCAGCTCACCGGCAGGGGGGTATGGCTACACCTTC. The chain carries TRBV18 and TRBJ1-2, with 7 positions matching TRBD1. CDR1 and CDR2 (germline): KGHSH, LQKENI. There are 13 residues in the CDR3. The V segment lost 3 bases and the J segment 5 bases; nucleotides outside the gene matches: 3.

The CDR3 DNA reads as TGCGCCAGCAGCCCCTCACACTACAATGAGCAGTTCTTC. This codes for CASSPSHYNEQFF. The rearrangement joins TRBV4-1 to TRBJ2-1; D not resolved. The CDR3 is 13 residues long. V gave up 4 bases and J gave up 3 bases, with 7 bases separating them. Germline-derived CDR1 and CDR2 are MGHRA and YSYEKL.

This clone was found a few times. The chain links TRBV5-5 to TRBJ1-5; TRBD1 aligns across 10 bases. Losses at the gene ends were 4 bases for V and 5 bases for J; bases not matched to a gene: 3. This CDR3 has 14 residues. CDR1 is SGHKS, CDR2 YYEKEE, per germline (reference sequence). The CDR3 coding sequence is TGTGCCAGCAGCGGGACAGGGGACGATCAGCCCCAGCATTTT. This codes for CASSGTGDDQPQHF. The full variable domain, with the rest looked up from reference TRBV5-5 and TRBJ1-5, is DAGVTQSPTHLIKTRGQQVTLRCSPISGHKSVSWYQQVLGQGPQFIFQYYEKEERGRGNFPDRFSARQFPNYSSELNVNALLLGDSALYLCASSGTGDDQPQHFGDGTRLSIL.

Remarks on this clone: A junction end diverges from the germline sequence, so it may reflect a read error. CDR3 in amino acids: CSSSSQDQPQHF. The CDR3 DNA follows: TGTTCCAGCAGCTCTCAGGATCAGCCCCAGCATTTT. The V and J genes are TRBV7-9 and TRBJ1-5, with D uncertain. This CDR3 contains 12 residues. Germline V CDR1 and CDR2: SEHNR, FQNEAQ (reference sequence).

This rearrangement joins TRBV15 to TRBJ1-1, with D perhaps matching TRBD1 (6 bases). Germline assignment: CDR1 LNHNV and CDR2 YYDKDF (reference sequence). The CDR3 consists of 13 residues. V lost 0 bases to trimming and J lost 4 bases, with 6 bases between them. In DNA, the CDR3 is TGTGCCACCAGCAGAGAACAGGGCACTGAAGCTTTCTTT. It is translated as CATSREQGTEAFF.

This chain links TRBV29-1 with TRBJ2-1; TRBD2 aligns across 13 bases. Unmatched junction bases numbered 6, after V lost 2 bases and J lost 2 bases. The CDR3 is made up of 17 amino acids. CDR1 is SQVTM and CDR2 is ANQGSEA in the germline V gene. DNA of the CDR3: TGCAGCGTTGAAACACTAGCGGGAGGGAGGACCTACAATGAGCAGTTCTTC. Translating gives CSVETLAGGRTYNEQFF.